This T cell receptor beta chain was sequenced in a study of CD8+ T cells in alopecia areata. In each case, RNA was isolated and then reverse transcribed into cDNA as the sequencing template. Some clones are missing from TCRdb's copy, which holds only in-frame ones; the method was immunoSEQ multiplex PCR. This table has about 260,000 clones, 50% to 75% appearing once. Sample treatment: oral pan-JAK inhibitor, 5-10 mg twice daily. Trimming stripped 7 bases from V and 6 bases from J, with 16 bases between. Germline V gene data show CDR1 as GTSNPN and CDR2 as SVGIG (reference sequence). This CDR3 has 12 residues.

V usage is TRBV30 and J usage is TRBJ2-7; tentatively, D is TRBD1 (7 bases). The sequence derives from a human donor with alopecia areata. Sequences were derived from CD4+ T cells sorted from blood, sampled around week 54, from a patient treated with tofacitinib. CDR3 amino acids: CAFDREVGEQYF. The CDR3 nucleotides read TGTGCCTTCGACAGGGAGGTCGGCGAGCAGTACTTC.